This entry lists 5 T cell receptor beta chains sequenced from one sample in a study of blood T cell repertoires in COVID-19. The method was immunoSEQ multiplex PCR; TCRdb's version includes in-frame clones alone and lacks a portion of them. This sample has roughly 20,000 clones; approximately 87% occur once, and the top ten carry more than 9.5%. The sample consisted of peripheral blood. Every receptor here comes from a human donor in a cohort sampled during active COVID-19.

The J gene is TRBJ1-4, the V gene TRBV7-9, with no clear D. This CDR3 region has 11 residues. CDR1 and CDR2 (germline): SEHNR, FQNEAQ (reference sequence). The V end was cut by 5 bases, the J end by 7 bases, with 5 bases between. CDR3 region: CASSPSEKLFF. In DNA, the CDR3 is TGTGCCAGCAGCCCGAGTGAAAAACTGTTTTTT.

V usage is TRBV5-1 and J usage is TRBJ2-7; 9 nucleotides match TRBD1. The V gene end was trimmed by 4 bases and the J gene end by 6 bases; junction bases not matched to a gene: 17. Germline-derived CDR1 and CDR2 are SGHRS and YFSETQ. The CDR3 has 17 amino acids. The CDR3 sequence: CASSPGTGKTNGVEQYF. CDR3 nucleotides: TGCGCCAGCAGCCCGGGGACAGGGAAAACCAACGGGGTCGAGCAGTACTTC.

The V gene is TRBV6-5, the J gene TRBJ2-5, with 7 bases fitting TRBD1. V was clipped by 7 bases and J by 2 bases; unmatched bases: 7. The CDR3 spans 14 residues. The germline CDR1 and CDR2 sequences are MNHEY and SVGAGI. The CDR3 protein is CASTRPGQQETQYF. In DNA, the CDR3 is TGTGCCAGCACCCGCCCGGGACAGCAAGAGACCCAGTACTTC.

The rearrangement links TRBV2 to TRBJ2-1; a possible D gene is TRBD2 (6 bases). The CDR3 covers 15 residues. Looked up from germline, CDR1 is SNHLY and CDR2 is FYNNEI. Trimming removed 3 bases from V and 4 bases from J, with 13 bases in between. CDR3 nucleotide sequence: TGTGCCAGCAGTGAGGGACTCTACTCATACAATGAGCAGTTCTTC. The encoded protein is CASSEGLYSYNEQFF.

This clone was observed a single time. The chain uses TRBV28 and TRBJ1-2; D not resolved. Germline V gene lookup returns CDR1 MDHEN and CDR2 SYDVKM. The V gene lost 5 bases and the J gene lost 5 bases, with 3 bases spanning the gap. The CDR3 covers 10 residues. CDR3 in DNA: TGTGCCAGCAGTCGGTATGGCTACACCTTC. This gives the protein CASSRYGYTF.